The clone carrying this T cell receptor (beta chain) was detected ten times or more. V gave up 3 bases and J gave up 0 bases; unmatched junction bases: 6. This CDR3 is 16 amino acids long. CDR1 SGDLS and CDR2 YYNGEE come from the germline V gene. Patients were aged 18 to 65, had disease duration under 2 months, and had newly diagnosed hyperthyroidism. This entry is derived from a study of T cells in Graves' hyperthyroidism and ophthalmopathy. TCR beta CDR3 regions were amplified from RNA. The HTBI primer set served for first-round RT-PCR of the TCR CDR3. MiXCR was run by TCRdb on the multiplex PCR reads, yielding one entry per CDR3 protein. The table includes about 480,000 distinct CDR3 sequences, 14% detected once.

The TCR sequence derives from a woman aged 18-29 years with Graves' hyperthyroidism. The V call is TRBV9, the J call TRBJ2-3, with 8 positions matching TRBD1. The sample was blood. CDR3 in amino acids: CASSETGVASTDTQYF. As DNA, the CDR3 is TGTGCCAGCAGCGAGACAGGGGTTGCTAGCACAGATACGCAGTATTTT.